Each of the 14 T cell receptor beta chains below was sequenced from the same sample in a study of CD8 T cells in ankylosing spondylitis (dated by TCRdb to 2017 to 2019). Receptor amplification or capture employed 5' RACE. Instrument on record: Illumina HiSeq 2500. TCRdb reanalyzed the raw reads on its own, using fastp at Q25 for trimming and MiXCR for clone calling, and kept in-frame beta chains. Entries are consolidated by CDR3 protein sequence, retaining the most common genes and DNA. The sample records about 220,000 distinct CDR3 sequences, more than 25% of which are singletons. Roughly 6.7% of the sample goes to the ten largest clones. Sequenced material: blood, either unsorted or a sorted T cell fraction (not recorded which). All receptors come from a male donor with ankylosing spondylitis or in good health (not recorded which).

The chain employs TRBV6-2 or TRBV6-3 and TRBJ2-3; 12 nucleotides match TRBD2. The CDR3 is 15 amino acids. The V gene's germline CDR1 is MNHEY and CDR2 SVGEGT. V lost 5 bases and J lost 6; bases outside the gene matches: 6. CDR3 DNA sequence: TGTGCCAGCAGTCCTAGCGGGAGGGCCTTTGATACGCAGTATTTT. It encodes CASSPSGRAFDTQYF.

At least ten counts were recorded for this clonotype. V and J are TRBV4-1 and TRBJ2-1; maybe TRBD2 (6 bases). In germline, CDR1 is MGHRA, CDR2 YSYEKL. V was shortened by 0 bases and J by 2 bases, with 11 bases between the two germline ends. This CDR3 is built from 16 residues. The CDR3 bases are TGCGCCAGCAGCCAAGATGTGCTAGCGCCCTACAATGAGCAGTTCTTC. Its protein product is CASSQDVLAPYNEQFF.

This clonotype was observed a few times. This chain joins TRBV6-5 and TRBJ2-1; maybe TRBD2 (5 bases). The germline CDR1 and CDR2 sequences are MNHEY and SVGAGI. The V gene lost 2 bases and the J gene lost 2 bases, with 10 bases spanning the gap. CDR3 length: 15 residues. In DNA form, the CDR3 reads TGTGCCAGCAGTTACGGCGGAGGACCCTACAATGAGCAGTTCTTC. Its protein product is CASSYGGGPYNEQFF.

The rearrangement links TRBV20-1 to TRBJ2-1; 8 positions match TRBD2. The germline V gene encodes CDR1 DFQATT and CDR2 SNEGSKA (reference sequence). The CDR3 covers 17 residues. The V gene end was trimmed by 5 bases and the J gene end by 9 bases; junction bases not matched to a gene: 21. The CDR3 region has the DNA TGCAGTGCTCCAGCTACCCCAGGGACTAGGAAGGAGGGTGAGCAGTTCTTC. Residues: CSAPATPGTRKEGEQFF.

This clonotype has a count of ten or more. This chain connects TRBV6-2 or TRBV6-3 to TRBJ1-2, with 7 bases that match TRBD1. There are 14 residues in the CDR3. With 7 bases clipped from V and 4 bases from J, the junction kept 9 bases outside the gene matches. Germline V gene data show CDR1 as MNHEY and CDR2 as SVGEGT. CDR3 sequence (DNA): TGTGCCAGCAACCGGGACAGCGGAGGCTATGGCTACACCTTC. Residues: CASNRDSGGYGYTF.

This clonotype appeared many times. The chain joins TRBV6-1 to TRBJ2-7; 10 bases line up with TRBD2. The CDR3 sequence is 14 residues long. The V gene end was trimmed by 6 bases and the J gene end by 4 bases; junction bases not matched to a gene: 6. Germline CDR1 is MNHNS and CDR2 is SASEGT. As DNA, the CDR3 is TGTGCCAGCAGGATAGCGGGAGGTTGGTACGAGCAGTACTTC. Translated: CASRIAGGWYEQYF.

This chain links TRBV4-2 with TRBJ1-5; D is possibly TRBD1 (6 bases). Germline assignment: CDR1 LGHNA and CDR2 YNFKEQ. V was cut by 0 bases and J by 6 bases, with 15 bases left in between. This CDR3 is 16 amino acids long. The CDR3 coding sequence is TGTGCCAGCAGCCAAGAGGACAGAGGTGGGAGTCAGCCCCAGCATTTT. It specifies CASSQEDRGGSQPQHF.

This clonotype was observed a handful of times. The rearrangement uses TRBV5-7 and TRBJ2-7; D is uncertain. TRBV5-7 is an ORF, and what it does is uncertain. CDR3 size: 16 residues. V dropped 4 bases and J dropped 0 bases, with 17 bases sitting between them. This chain's CDR3 is CASSAEKVPDSYEQYF. CDR3 nucleotides: TGTGCCAGCAGCGCGGAGAAGGTCCCGGACTCCTACGAGCAGTACTTC.

The chain joins TRBV10-1 to TRBJ2-1, with 8 bases identical to TRBD2. Per the germline V gene, CDR1 is WNHNN and CDR2 is SYGVQD (reference sequence). With V trimmed by 6 bases and J by 7 bases, 11 bases remained unmatched. The CDR3 length is 15 residues. CDR3 sequence: CASRRPGTSFNEQFF. The DNA of the CDR3 is TGCGCCAGCAGACGTCCCGGGACTAGTTTTAATGAGCAGTTCTTC.

This clonotype was recorded at least ten times. The J gene is TRBJ2-1, the V gene TRBV20-1; the D gene is possibly TRBD2 (5 bases). CDR1 and CDR2 from the germline V gene are DFQATT and SNEGSKA (reference sequence). Trimming shortened V by 3 bases and J by 10 bases, and 13 bases separated the two germline ends. The CDR3 consists of 12 residues. The CDR3 here is CSASGNLREQFF. CDR3 nucleotide sequence: TGCAGTGCTAGCGGGAACCTTCGAGAGCAGTTCTTC.

In regard to this clonotype: A much bigger clone sits one base away, suggesting this may be a read error. The chain has TRBV20-1 and TRBJ1-2, with 10 positions matching TRBD1. Per germline, CDR1 DFQATT and CDR2 SNEGSKA (reference sequence). This CDR3 comprises 12 residues. CDR3 sequence: CSAWDRGTSYPF. The DNA for the CDR3 is TGCAGTGCTTGGGACAGGGGTACAAGCTACCCCTTC.

Notes on this clonotype: A read error may be the cause here, since a much bigger clone is one base away. This chain's CDR3 is CASSSRVSYEKYF. CDR3 bases: TGTGCCAGCAGCTCCAGGGTGTCCTACGAGAAGTACTTC. V is TRBV11-1 and J is TRBJ2-7, with TRBD1 as a possible D gene (5 bases). The CDR3 sequence is 13 residues long. In germline, CDR1 is SGHAT, CDR2 FQDESV (reference sequence).

This chain uses TRBV7-3 with TRBJ1-5, with TRBD1 matching over 7 bases. There are 11 residues in the CDR3. The germline gives CDR1 SGHTA, CDR2 FQGTGA. CDR3 region: CAKQGTQPQHF. The CDR3 DNA reads as TGTGCTAAACAGGGGACTCAGCCCCAGCATTTT.

At least ten counts were recorded for this clonotype. The rearrangement joins TRBV6-1 to TRBJ1-1, with 9 bases that match TRBD1. The V and J ends lost 6 bases and 1 base, in that order; junction bases with no gene match: 3. The CDR3 runs to 14 residues. Germline lookup yields CDR1 MNHNS and CDR2 SASEGT. CDR3 in amino acids: CASSRDRENTEAFF. The CDR3, as DNA: TGTGCCAGCAGCAGGGACAGGGAGAACACTGAAGCTTTCTTT.